This TCR beta chain was found in a study of cytomegalovirus exposure and HLA in healthy donors. The overall study: The approximately 120 validation repertoires used the same platform as the 650 to 850 first-cohort repertoires, a later analysis reported.

A word on this clone: Its antigen is unidentified.

Study results and limitations: The finding came from a later analysis; first-cohort TCR clusters tended to co-occur in the 95 to 150 validation repertoires. Usually a TCR sequence was rare, but some public TCRs were found in many donors.

This CDR3 has 13 residues. V was trimmed by 1 base and J by 5 bases, leaving 9 bases between them. From germline, CDR1 is SGHKS and CDR2 YYEKEE (reference sequence). The table came from immunoSEQ multiplex PCR; TCRdb's copy has only in-frame clones and leaves some out. The sample contains 100,000 to 150,000 clones, roughly 87% of which appear only once. The V and J genes are TRBV5-5 and TRBJ2-5, with D possibly TRBD1 on 5 matching bases. The sequenced sample was PBMCs. This TCR was sampled from a woman in her late teens or twenties in good health and CMV-seronegative. The CDR3 region has the DNA TGTGCCAGCAGCTTGTCCAGGGCGGAGACCCAGTACTTC. This encodes CASSLSRAETQYF.